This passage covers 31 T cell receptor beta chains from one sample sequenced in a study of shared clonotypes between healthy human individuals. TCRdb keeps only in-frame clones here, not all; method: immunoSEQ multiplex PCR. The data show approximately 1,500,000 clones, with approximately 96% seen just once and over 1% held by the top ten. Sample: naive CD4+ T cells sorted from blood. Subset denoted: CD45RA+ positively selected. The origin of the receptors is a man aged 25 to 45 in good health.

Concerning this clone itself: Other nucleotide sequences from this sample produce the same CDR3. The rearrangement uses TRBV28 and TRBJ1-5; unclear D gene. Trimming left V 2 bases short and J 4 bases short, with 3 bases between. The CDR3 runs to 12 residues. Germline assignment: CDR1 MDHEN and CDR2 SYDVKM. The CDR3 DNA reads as TGTGCCAGCAGTTTAGTAAATCAGCCCCAGCATTTT. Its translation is CASSLVNQPQHF. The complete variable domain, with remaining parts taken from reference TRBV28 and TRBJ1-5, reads DVKVTQSSRYLVKRTGEKVFLECVQDMDHENMFWYRQDPGLGLRLIYFSYDVKMKEKGDIPEGYSVSREKKERFSLILESASTNQTSMYLCASSLVNQPQHFGDGTRLSIL.

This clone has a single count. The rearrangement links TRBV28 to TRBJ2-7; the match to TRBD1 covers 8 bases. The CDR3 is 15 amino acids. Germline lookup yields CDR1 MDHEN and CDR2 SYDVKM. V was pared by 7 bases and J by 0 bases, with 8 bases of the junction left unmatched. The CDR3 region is CASNLGTGFSYEQYF. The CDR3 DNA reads TGTGCCAGCAACCTTGGGACAGGCTTCTCCTACGAGCAGTACTTC.

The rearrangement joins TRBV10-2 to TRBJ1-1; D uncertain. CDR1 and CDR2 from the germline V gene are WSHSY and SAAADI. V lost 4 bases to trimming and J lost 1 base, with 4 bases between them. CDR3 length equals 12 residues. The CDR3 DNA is TGCGCCAGCAGTGCGCGGAACACTGAAGCTTTCTTT. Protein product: CASSARNTEAFF.

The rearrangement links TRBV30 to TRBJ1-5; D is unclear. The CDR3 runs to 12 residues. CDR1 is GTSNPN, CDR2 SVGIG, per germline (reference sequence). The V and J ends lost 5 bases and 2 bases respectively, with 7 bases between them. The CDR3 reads CAWSIGNQPQHF. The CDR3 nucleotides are TGTGCCTGGTCTATAGGCAATCAGCCCCAGCATTTT.

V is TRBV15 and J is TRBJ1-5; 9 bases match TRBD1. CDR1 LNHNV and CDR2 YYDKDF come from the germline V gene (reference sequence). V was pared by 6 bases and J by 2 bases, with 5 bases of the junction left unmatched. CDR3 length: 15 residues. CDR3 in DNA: TGTGCCACCAGGGGACAGGGTTTCGGCAATCAGCCCCAGCATTTT. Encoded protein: CATRGQGFGNQPQHF.

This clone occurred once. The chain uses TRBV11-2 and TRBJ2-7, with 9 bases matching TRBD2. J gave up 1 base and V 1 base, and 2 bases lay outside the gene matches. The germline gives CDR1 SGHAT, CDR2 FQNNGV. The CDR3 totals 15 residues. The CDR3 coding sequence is TGTGCCAGCAGCTTAGTAGCGGGAGAGTCCTACGAGCAGTACTTC. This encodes CASSLVAGESYEQYF.

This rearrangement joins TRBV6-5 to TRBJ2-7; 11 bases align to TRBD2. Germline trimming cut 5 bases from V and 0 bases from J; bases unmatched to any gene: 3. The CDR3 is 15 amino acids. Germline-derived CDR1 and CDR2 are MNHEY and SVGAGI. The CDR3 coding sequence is TGTGCCAGCAGTCTTAGCGGGAGGGGCTCCTACGAGCAGTACTTC. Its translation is CASSLSGRGSYEQYF.

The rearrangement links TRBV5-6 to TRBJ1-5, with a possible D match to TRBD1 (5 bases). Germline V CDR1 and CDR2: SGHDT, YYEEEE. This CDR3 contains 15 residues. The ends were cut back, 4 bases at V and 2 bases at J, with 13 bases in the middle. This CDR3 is CASSVRVLGNQPQHF. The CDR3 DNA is TGTGCCAGCAGCGTCAGGGTTTTAGGCAATCAGCCCCAGCATTTT.

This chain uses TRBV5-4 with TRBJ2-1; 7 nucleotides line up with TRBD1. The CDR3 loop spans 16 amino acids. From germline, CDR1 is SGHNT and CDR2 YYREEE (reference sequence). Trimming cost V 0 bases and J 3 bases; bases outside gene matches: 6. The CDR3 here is CASSLEVRGYYNEQFF. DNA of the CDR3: TGTGCCAGCAGCTTGGAGGTCAGGGGGTACTACAATGAGCAGTTCTTC.

The CDR3 sequence is CASSLVGLTTDTQYF. The CDR3 nucleotides are TGTGCCAGCAGCTTAGTCGGGTTAACCACAGATACGCAGTATTTT. The rearrangement links TRBV11-2 to TRBJ2-3, with D uncertain. Germline V gene sequence: CDR1 SGHAT, CDR2 FQNNGV. V lost 1 base to trimming and J lost 2 bases, with 10 bases between them. This CDR3 is 15 amino acids long.

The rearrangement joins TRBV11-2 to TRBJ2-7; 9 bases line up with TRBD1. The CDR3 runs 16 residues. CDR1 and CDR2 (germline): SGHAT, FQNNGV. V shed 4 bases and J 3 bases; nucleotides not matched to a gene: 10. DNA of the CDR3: TGTGCCAGCAGCTCAATCCGGGACAGGGAGTACTACGAGCAGTACTTC. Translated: CASSSIRDREYYEQYF. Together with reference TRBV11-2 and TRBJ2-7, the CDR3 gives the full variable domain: EAGVAQSPRYKIIEKRQSVAFWCNPISGHATLYWYQQILGQGPKLLIQFQNNGVVDDSQLPKDRFSAERLKGVDSTLKIQPAKLEDSAVYLCASSSIRDREYYEQYFGPGTRLTVT.

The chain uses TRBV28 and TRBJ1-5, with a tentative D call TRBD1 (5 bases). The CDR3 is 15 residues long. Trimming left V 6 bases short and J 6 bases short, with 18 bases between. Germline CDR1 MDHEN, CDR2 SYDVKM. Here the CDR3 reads CASRETGLGGQPQHF. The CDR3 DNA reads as TGTGCCAGCAGAGAAACAGGATTAGGCGGTCAGCCCCAGCATTTT. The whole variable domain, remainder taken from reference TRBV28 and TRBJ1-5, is DVKVTQSSRYLVKRTGEKVFLECVQDMDHENMFWYRQDPGLGLRLIYFSYDVKMKEKGDIPEGYSVSREKKERFSLILESASTNQTSMYLCASRETGLGGQPQHFGDGTRLSIL.

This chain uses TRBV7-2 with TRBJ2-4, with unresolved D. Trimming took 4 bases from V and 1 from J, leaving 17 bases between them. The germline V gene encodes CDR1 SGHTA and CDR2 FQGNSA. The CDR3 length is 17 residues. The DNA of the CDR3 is TGTGCCAGCAGCTCCGACTTGGCCGCGAGTGCCAAAAACATTCAGTACTTC. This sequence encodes CASSSDLAASAKNIQYF.

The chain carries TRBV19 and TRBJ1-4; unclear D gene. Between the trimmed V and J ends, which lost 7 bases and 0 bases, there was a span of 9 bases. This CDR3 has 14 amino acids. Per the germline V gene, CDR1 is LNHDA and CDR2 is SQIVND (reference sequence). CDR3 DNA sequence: TGTGCCAGTAATCCCACTTCAACTAATGAAAAACTGTTTTTT. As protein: CASNPTSTNEKLFF.

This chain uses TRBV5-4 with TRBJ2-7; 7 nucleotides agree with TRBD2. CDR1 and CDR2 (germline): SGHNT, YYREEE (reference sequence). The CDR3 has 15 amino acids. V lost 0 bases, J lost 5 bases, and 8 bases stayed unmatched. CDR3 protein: CASSLADEGRDEQYF. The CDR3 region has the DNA TGTGCCAGCAGCTTGGCCGATGAAGGGAGGGACGAGCAGTACTTC.

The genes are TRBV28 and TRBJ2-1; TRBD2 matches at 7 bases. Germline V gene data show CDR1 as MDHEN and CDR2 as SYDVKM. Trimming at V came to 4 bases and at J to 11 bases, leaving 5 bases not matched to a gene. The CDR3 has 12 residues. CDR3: CASSSPGGKQFF. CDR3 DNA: TGTGCCAGCAGTTCCCCCGGGGGGAAGCAGTTCTTC.

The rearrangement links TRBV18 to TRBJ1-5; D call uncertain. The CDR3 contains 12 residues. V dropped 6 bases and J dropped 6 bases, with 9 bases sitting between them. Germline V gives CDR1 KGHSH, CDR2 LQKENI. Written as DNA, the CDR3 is TGTGCCAGCTCGGCGGGGAGTCAGCCCCAGCATTTT. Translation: CASSAGSQPQHF.

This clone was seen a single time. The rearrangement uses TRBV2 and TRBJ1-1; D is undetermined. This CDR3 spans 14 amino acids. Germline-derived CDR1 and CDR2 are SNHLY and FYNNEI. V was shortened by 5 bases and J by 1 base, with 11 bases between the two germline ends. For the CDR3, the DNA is TGTGCCAGCAGTTTAGAACACACGAACACTGAAGCTTTCTTT. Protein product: CASSLEHTNTEAFF. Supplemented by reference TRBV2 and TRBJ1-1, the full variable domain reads EPEVTQTPSHQVTQMGQEVILRCVPISNHLYFYWYRQILGQKVEFLVSFYNNEISEKSEIFDDQFSVERPDGSNFTLKIRSTKLEDSAMYFCASSLEHTNTEAFFGQGTRLTVV.

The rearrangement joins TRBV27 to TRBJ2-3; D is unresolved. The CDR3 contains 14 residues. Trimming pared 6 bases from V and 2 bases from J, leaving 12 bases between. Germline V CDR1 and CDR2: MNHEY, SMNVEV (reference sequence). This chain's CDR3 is CASRSIDFTDTQYF. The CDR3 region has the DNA TGTGCCAGCAGATCGATCGACTTCACAGATACGCAGTATTTT.

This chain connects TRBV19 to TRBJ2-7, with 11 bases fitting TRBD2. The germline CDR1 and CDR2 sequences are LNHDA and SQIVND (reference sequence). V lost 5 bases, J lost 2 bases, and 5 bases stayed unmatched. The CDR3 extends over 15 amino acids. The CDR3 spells CASSYVLAGAYEQYF. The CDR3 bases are TGTGCCAGTAGTTACGTACTAGCGGGAGCCTACGAGCAGTACTTC.

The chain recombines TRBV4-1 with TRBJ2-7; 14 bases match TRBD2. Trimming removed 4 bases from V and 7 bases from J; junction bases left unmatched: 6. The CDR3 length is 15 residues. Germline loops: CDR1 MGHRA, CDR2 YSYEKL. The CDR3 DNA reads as TGCGCCAGCAGCCTTGCCGGGACTAGCGGGAGTGAGCAGTACTTC. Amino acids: CASSLAGTSGSEQYF.

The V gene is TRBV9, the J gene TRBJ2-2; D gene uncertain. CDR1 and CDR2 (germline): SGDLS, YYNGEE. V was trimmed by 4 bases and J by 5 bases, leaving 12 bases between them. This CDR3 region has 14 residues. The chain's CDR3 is CASSPLGLTGELFF. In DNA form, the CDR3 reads TGTGCCAGCAGCCCTCTAGGGTTAACCGGGGAGCTGTTTTTT.

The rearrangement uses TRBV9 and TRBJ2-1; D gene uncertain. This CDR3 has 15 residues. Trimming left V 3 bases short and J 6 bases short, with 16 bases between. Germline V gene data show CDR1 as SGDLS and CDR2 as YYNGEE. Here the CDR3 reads CASSATEYGRNEQFF. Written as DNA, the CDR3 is TGTGCCAGCAGCGCAACGGAGTACGGGCGCAATGAGCAGTTCTTC.

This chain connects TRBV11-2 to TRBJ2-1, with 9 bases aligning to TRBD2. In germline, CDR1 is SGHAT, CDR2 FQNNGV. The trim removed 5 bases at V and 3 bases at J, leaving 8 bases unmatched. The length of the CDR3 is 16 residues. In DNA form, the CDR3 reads TGTGCCAGCAGCCTTTCGGGCGGGAGGGTCTACAATGAGCAGTTCTTC. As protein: CASSLSGGRVYNEQFF.

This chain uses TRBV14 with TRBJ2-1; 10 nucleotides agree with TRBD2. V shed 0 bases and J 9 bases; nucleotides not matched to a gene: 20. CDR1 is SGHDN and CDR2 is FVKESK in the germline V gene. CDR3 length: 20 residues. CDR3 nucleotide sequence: TGTGCCAGCAGCCAAGATTGGATAATCGGAGCTAGCGGGAGAGGGATTGAGCAGTTCTTC. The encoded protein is CASSQDWIIGASGRGIEQFF.

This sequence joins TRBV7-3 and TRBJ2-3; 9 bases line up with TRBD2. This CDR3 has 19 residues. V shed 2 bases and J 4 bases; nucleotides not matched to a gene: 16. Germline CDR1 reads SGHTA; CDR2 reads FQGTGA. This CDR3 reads CASSLLGYTLAGASDTQYF. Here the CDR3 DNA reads TGTGCCAGCAGCTTACTCGGCTATACTTTAGCGGGAGCATCAGATACGCAGTATTTT.

The CDR3 spells CASSFEFQASGIGYEQYF. CDR3 bases: TGTGCCAGCAGTTTTGAATTCCAAGCTAGCGGGATCGGCTACGAGCAGTACTTC. This chain uses TRBV28 with TRBJ2-7, with 9 bases aligning to TRBD2. Trimming took 3 bases from V and 3 from J; bases not matched to a gene: 15. CDR3 length: 18 amino acids. Germline CDR1 is MDHEN and CDR2 is SYDVKM.

CDR3: CASSERTNEQFF. The CDR3 DNA reads as TGTGCCAGTAGTGAAAGGACAAATGAGCAGTTCTTC. V usage is TRBV19 and J usage is TRBJ2-1; D possibly corresponds to TRBD1 (5 bases). Germline V CDR1 and CDR2: LNHDA, SQIVND (reference sequence). The ends were cut back, 5 bases at V and 7 bases at J, with 9 bases in the middle. The CDR3 loop spans 12 amino acids. The full variable domain, completed using reference TRBV19 and TRBJ2-1, is DGGITQSPKYLFRKEGQNVTLSCEQNLNHDAMYWYRQDPGQGLRLIYYSQIVNDFQKGDIAEGYSVSREKKESFPLTVTSAQKNPTAFYLCASSERTNEQFFGPGTRLTVL.

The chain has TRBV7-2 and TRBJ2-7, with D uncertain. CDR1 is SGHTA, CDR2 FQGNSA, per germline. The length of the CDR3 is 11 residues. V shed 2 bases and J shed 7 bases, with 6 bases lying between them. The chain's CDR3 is CASSLNIEQYF. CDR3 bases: TGTGCCAGCAGCTTAAACATAGAGCAGTACTTC.

In DNA form, the CDR3 reads TGTGCCAGCAGTGAAGGAGGGATTAGCAATCAGCCCCAGCATTTT. It encodes CASSEGGISNQPQHF. This chain uses TRBV2 with TRBJ1-5, with D unresolved. This CDR3 has 15 amino acids. Per germline, CDR1 SNHLY and CDR2 FYNNEI. V was trimmed by 1 base and J by 0 bases, leaving 7 bases between them. Together with reference TRBV2 and TRBJ1-5, the CDR3 gives the full variable domain: EPEVTQTPSHQVTQMGQEVILRCVPISNHLYFYWYRQILGQKVEFLVSFYNNEISEKSEIFDDQFSVERPDGSNFTLKIRSTKLEDSAMYFCASSEGGISNQPQHFGDGTRLSIL.

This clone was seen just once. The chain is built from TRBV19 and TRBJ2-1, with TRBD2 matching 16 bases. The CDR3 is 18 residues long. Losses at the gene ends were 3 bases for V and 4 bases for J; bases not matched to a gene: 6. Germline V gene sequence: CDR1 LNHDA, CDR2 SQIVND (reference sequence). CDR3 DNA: TGTGCCAGTAGTATCGGGACTAGCGGGAGGGCCAGTTACAATGAGCAGTTCTTC. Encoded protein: CASSIGTSGRASYNEQFF. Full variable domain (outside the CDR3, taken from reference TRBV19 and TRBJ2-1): DGGITQSPKYLFRKEGQNVTLSCEQNLNHDAMYWYRQDPGQGLRLIYYSQIVNDFQKGDIAEGYSVSREKKESFPLTVTSAQKNPTAFYLCASSIGTSGRASYNEQFFGPGTRLTVL.